This T cell receptor beta chain was captured by sequencing in a study of PD-1 blockade in classical Hodgkin lymphoma. As regards this clone: Germline is not matched at one junction end, which may reflect a read error.

The length of the CDR3 is 13 residues. Germline CDR1 reads SGHNT; CDR2 reads YYREEE (reference sequence). The sample's time point: cycle 4 day 1 (C4D1), after five to seven weeks of nivolumab. Every patient experienced relapse after autologous stem cell transplantation, and brentuximab vedotin exposure varied. Produced via immunoSEQ multiplex PCR; TCRdb's table is partial and in-frame only. The data show about 96,000 clones, with more than 85% seen just once and 1.5% to 2.5% held by the top ten. This clonotype originated in a human donor with classical Hodgkin lymphoma. The sequenced sample was peripheral blood mononuclear cells (PBMCs), obtained before the fourth cycle of nivolumab. The J gene is TRBJ2-1, the V gene TRBV5-4, with D possibly TRBD1 on 6 matching bases. DNA for the CDR3: TGTGCCAGCAGATTGGACAGTCACAATGAGCAGTTCTTC. This codes for CASRLDSHNEQFF. Full variable domain (outside the CDR3, taken from reference TRBV5-4 and TRBJ2-1): ETGVTQSPTHLIKTRGQQVTLRCSSQSGHNTVSWYQQALGQGPQFIFQYYREEENGRGNFPPRFSGLQFPNYSSELNVNALELDDSALYLCASRLDSHNEQFFGPGTRLTVL.